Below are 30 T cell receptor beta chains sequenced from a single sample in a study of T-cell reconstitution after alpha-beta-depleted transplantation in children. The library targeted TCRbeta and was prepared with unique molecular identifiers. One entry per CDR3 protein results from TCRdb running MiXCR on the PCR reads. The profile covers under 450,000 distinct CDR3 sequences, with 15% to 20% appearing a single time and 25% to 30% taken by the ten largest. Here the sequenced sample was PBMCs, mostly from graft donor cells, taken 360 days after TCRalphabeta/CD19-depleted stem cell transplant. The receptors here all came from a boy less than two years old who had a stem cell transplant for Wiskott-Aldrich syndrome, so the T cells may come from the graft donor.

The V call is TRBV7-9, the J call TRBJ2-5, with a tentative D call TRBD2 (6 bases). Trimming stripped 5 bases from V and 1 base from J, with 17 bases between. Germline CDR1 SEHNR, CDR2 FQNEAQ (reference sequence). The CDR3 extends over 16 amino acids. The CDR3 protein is CASSGRLGSAQETQYF. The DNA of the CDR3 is TGTGCCAGCAGCGGCCGACTAGGATCGGCCCAAGAGACCCAGTACTTC.

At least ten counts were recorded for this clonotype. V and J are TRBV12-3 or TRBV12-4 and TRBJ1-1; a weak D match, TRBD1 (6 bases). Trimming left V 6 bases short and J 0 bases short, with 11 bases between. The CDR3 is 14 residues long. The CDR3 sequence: CASSRGQLNTEAFF. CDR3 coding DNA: TGTGCCAGCAGCCGCGGACAGTTGAACACTGAAGCTTTCTTT.

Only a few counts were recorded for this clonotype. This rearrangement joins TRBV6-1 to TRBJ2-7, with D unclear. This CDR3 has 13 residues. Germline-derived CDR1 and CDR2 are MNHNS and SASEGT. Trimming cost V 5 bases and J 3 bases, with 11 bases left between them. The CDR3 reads CASSRLQNYEQYF. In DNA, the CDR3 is TGTGCCAGCAGTCGCCTCCAGAACTACGAGCAGTACTTC.

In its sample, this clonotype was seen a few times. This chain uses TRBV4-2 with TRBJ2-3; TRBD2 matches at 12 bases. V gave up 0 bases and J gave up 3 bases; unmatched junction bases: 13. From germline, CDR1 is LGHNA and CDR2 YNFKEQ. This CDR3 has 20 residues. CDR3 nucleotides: TGTGCCAGCAGCCAAGAAGAGACTAGCGGGAGTCCTCTGCGGACAGATACGCAGTATTTT. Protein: CASSQEETSGSPLRTDTQYF.

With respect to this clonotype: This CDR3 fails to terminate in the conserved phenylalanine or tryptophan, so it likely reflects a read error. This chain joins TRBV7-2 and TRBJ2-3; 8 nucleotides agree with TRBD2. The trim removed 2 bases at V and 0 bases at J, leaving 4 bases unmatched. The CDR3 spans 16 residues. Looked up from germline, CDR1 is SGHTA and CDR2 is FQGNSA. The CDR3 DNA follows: TGTGCCAGCAGCTTATATAGCGGGGCTAGCACAGATACGCAGTATATT. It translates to CASSLYSGASTDTQYI.

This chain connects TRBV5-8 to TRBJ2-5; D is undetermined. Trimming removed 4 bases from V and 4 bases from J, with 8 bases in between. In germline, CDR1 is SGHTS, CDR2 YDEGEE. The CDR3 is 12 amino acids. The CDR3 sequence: CASSVFRETQYF. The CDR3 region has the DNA TGTGCCAGCAGCGTCTTCAGAGAGACCCAGTACTTC.

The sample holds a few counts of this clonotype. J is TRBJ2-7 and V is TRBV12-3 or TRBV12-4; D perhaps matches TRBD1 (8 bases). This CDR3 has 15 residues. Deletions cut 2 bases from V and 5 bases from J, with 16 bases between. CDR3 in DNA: TGTGCCAGCAGTTTATGGCGGACAGGGAGGGACGAGCAGTACTTC. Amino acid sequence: CASSLWRTGRDEQYF.

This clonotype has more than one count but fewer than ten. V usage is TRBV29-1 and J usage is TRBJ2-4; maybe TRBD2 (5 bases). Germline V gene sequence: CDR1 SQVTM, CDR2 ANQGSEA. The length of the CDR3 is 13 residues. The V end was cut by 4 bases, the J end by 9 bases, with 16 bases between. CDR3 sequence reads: CSVGAGKGVIQYF. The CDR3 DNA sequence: TGCAGCGTTGGAGCTGGGAAGGGAGTCATTCAGTACTTC.

CDR3 coding DNA: TGCGCCAGCAGCCAAGTGAGATGGACTATGGTCGGGGAGCTGTTTTTT. It codes for CASSQVRWTMVGELFF. The genes are TRBV4-1 and TRBJ2-2; D is perhaps TRBD2 (6 bases). Germline V gives CDR1 MGHRA, CDR2 YSYEKL. The CDR3 has 16 residues. Trimming cost V 1 base and J 7 bases, with 16 bases left between them.

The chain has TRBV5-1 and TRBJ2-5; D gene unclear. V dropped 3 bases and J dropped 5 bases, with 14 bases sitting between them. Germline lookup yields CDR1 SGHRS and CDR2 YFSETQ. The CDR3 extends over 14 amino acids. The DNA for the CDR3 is TGCGCCAGCAGCTCGCCTCCGGTGGGGGAGACCCAGTACTTC. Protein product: CASSSPPVGETQYF.

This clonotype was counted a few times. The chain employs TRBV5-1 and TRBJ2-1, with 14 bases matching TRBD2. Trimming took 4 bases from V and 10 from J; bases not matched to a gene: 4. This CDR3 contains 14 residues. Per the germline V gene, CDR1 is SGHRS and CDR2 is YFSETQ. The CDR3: CASSGLAGGSEQFF. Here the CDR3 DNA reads TGCGCCAGCAGCGGACTAGCGGGGGGAAGCGAGCAGTTCTTC.

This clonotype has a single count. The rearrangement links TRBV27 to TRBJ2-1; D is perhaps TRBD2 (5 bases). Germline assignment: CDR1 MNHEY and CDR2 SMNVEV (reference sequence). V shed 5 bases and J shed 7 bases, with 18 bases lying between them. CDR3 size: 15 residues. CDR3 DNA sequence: TGTGCCAGCAGTCCAACATCAGGAGGTTTGAATGAGCAGTTCTTC. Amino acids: CASSPTSGGLNEQFF.

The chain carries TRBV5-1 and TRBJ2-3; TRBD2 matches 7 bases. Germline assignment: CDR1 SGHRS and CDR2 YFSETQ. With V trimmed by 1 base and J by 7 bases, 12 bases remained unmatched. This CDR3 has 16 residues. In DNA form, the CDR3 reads TGCGCCAGCAGCTTGTTCTGGCGGGAGATGGGGAATACGCAGTATTTT. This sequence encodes CASSLFWREMGNTQYF.

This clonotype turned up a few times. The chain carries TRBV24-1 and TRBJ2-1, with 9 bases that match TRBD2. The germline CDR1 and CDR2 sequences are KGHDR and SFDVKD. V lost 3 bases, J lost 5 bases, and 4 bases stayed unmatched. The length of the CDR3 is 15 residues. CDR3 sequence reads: CATSDSGRKNNEQFF. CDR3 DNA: TGTGCCACCAGTGATAGCGGGAGGAAGAACAATGAGCAGTTCTTC.

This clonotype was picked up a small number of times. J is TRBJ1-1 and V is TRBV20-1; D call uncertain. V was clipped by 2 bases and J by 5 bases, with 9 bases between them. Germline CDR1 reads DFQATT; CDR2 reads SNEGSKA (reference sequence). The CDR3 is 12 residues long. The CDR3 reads CSARHVPTEAFF. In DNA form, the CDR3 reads TGCAGTGCTAGACATGTCCCTACTGAAGCTTTCTTT.

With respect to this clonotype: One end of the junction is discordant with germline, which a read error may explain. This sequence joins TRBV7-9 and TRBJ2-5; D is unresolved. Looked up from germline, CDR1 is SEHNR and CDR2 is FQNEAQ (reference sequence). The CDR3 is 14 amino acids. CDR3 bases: TGTGCCCGCAGAAGACGATCGGGTAGGGAGACCCAGTACTTC. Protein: CARRRRSGRETQYF. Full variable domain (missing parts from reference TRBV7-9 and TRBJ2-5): DTGVSQNPRHKITKRGQNVTFRCDPISEHNRLYWYRQTLGQGPEFLTYFQNEAQLEKSRLLSDRFSAERPKGSFSTLEIQRTEQGDSAMYLCARRRRSGRETQYFGPGTRLLVL.

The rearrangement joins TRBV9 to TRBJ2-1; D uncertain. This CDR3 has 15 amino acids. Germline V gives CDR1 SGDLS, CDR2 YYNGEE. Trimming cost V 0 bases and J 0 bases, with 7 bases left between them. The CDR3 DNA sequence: TGTGCCAGCAGCGTAGGGGTCAGCTCCTACAATGAGCAGTTCTTC. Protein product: CASSVGVSSYNEQFF. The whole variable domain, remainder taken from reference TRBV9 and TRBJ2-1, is DSGVTQTPKHLITATGQRVTLRCSPRSGDLSVYWYQQSLDQGLQFLIQYYNGEERAKGNILERFSAQQFPDLHSELNLSSLELGDSALYFCASSVGVSSYNEQFFGPGTRLTVL.

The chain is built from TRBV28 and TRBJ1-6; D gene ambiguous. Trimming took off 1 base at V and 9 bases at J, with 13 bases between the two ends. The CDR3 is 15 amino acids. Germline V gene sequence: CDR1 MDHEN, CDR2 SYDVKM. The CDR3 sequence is CASSLSRTRTSPLHF. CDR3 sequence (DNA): TGTGCCAGCAGTTTATCTAGGACCCGAACTTCACCCCTCCACTTT. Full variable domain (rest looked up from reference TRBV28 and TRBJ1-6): DVKVTQSSRYLVKRTGEKVFLECVQDMDHENMFWYRQDPGLGLRLIYFSYDVKMKEKGDIPEGYSVSREKKERFSLILESASTNQTSMYLCASSLSRTRTSPLHFGNGTRLTVT.

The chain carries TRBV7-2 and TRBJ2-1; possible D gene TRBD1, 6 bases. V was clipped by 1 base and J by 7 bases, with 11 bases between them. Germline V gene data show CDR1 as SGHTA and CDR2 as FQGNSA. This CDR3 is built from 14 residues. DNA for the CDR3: TGTGCCAGCAGCTTAGATGGGGGCTCAAATGAGCAGTTCTTC. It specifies CASSLDGGSNEQFF.

The CDR3, as DNA: TGTGCCAGCAGCTCCCCCGGGACTAGCGGGGGGATGGATGAGCAGTTCTTC. It specifies CASSSPGTSGGMDEQFF. V gene TRBV13 combines with J gene TRBJ2-1; TRBD2 matches at 15 bases. CDR1 is PRHDT and CDR2 is FYEKMQ in the germline V gene (reference sequence). The CDR3 consists of 17 residues. V gave up 4 bases and J gave up 8 bases; unmatched junction bases: 9.

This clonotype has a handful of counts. The CDR3: CASSLAFVGYNEQFF. CDR3 DNA sequence: TGTGCCAGCAGCTTAGCGTTCGTGGGATACAATGAGCAGTTCTTC. V usage is TRBV11-2 and J usage is TRBJ2-1; D not resolved. The CDR3 loop spans 15 amino acids. The V end was cut by 1 base, the J end by 4 bases, with 11 bases between. The germline V gene has CDR1 SGHAT and CDR2 FQNNGV.

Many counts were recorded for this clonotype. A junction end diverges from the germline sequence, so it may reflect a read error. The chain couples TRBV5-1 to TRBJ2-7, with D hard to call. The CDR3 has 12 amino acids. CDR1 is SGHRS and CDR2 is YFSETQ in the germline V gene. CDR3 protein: CASSLMGYEQYF. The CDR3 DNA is TGTGCCAGCAGCTTAATGGGCTACGAGCAGTACTTC.

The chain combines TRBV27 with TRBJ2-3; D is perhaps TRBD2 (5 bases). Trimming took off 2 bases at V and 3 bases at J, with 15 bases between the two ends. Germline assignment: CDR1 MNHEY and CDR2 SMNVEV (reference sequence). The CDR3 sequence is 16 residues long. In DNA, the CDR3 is TGTGCCAGCAGTTTACAAGCGGCCACCGTAACAGATACGCAGTATTTT. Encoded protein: CASSLQAATVTDTQYF.

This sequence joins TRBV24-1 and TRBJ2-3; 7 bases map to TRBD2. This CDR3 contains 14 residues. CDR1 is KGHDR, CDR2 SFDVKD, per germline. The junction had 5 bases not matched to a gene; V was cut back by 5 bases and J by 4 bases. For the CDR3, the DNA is TGTGCCACCAGTGTTGCGGGAGTTGCAGATACGCAGTATTTT. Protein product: CATSVAGVADTQYF.

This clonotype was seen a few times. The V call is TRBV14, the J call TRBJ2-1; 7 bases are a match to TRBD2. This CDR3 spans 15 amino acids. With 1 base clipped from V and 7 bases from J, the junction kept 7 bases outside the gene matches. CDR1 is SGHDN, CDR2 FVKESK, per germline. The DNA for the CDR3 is TGTGCCAGCAGCCAAGTCAAGCGGGGAAAAAATGAGCAGTTCTTC. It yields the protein CASSQVKRGKNEQFF.

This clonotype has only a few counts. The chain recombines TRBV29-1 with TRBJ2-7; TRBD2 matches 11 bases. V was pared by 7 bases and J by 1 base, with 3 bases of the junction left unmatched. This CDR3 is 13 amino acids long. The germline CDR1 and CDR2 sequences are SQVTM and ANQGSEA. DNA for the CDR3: TGCAGCGGGGGACTAGCGGCATCCTACGAGCAGTACTTC. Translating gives CSGGLAASYEQYF.

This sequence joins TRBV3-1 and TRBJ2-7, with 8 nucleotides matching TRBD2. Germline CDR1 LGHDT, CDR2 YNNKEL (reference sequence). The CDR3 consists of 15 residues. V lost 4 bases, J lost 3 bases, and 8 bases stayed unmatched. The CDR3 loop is CASSRGTSGNYEQYF. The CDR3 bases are TGTGCCAGCAGCCGCGGGACTAGTGGGAACTACGAGCAGTACTTC.

The chain's CDR3 is CASSQDPQLAGGPEQYF. CDR3 in DNA: TGCGCCAGCAGCCAAGACCCCCAGCTAGCGGGAGGACCCGAGCAGTACTTC. The chain has TRBV4-3 and TRBJ2-7; 11 nucleotides match TRBD2. Trimming at V came to 0 bases and at J to 6 bases, leaving 10 bases not matched to a gene. This CDR3 contains 17 residues. Germline CDR1 LGHNA, CDR2 YSLEER.

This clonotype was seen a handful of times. The CDR3: CASSSRYGVTQYF. Written as DNA, the CDR3 is TGTGCCAGCAGCTCACGGTATGGTGTGACCCAGTACTTC. This chain joins TRBV7-9 and TRBJ2-5; D is unresolved. Germline V gives CDR1 SEHNR, CDR2 FQNEAQ (reference sequence). The CDR3 loop spans 13 amino acids. Trimming stripped 4 bases from V and 7 bases from J, with 13 bases between.

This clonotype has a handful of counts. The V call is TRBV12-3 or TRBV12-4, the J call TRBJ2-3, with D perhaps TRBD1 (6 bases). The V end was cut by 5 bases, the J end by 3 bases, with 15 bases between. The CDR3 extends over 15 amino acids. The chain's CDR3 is CASSPQGILTDTQYF. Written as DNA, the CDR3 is TGTGCCAGCAGTCCTCAGGGGATTTTGACAGATACGCAGTATTTT.